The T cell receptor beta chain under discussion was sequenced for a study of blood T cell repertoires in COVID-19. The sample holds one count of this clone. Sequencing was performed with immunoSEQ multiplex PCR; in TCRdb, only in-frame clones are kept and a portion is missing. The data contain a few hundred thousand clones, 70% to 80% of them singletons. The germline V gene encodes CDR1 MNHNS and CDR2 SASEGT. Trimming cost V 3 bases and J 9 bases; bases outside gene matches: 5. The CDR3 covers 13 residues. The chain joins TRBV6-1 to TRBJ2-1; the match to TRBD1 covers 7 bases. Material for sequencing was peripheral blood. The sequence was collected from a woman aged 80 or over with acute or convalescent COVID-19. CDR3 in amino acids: CASSDQTGFEQFF. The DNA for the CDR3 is TGTGCCAGCAGTGATCAGACAGGGTTTGAGCAGTTCTTC.